This passage covers 27 T cell receptor beta chains from one sample sequenced in a study of blood T cells in healthy people across ages (dated by TCRdb to 2014 to 2015). The method was 5' RACE. A second PCR of roughly 6 to 12 cycles was run with a J-beta primer mix and a sample-barcoded 5' primer. The public reads were run again by TCRdb, first through fastp at Q25 and then through MiXCR, and only productive beta chains were kept. A single entry per CDR3 protein holds the most common genes and DNA from its merged rows. Here the sample has 1.8 million or so distinct CDR3 sequences; about 39% occur a single time. Clones ranked in the top ten supply 20% to 25% of the sample. The specimen sequenced was blood. The receptor set was obtained from a human donor in good health.

The chain joins TRBV29-1 to TRBJ2-3; D could derive from TRBD1 or TRBD2 (5 bases each). There are 14 residues in the CDR3. With 4 bases removed from V and 2 bases from J, the gap between germline ends came to 13 bases. Germline assignment: CDR1 SQVTM and CDR2 ANQGSEA. In DNA, the CDR3 is TGCAGCGTTGGGGGGTTCCCTAACACAGATACGCAGTATTTT. Its protein product is CSVGGFPNTDTQYF.

V and J are TRBV12-3 or TRBV12-4 and TRBJ1-2; the D is unclear. This CDR3 spans 15 amino acids. V gave up 4 bases and J gave up 2 bases, with 14 bases separating them. CDR3 sequence: CASSSSPGGNYGYTF. The CDR3 coding sequence is TGTGCCAGCAGTTCCTCACCTGGAGGGAACTATGGCTACACCTTC.

In the case of this clonotype: Given a much more abundant clone one base away, this may be a read error. The rearrangement joins TRBV7-9 to TRBJ2-3, with D hard to call. The V end lost 3 bases, the J end lost 4 bases, and 5 bases lay between the germline ends. From germline, CDR1 is SEHNR and CDR2 FQNEAQ (reference sequence). CDR3 length: 12 amino acids. The CDR3 region is CASSLKSDTQYF. The DNA for the CDR3 is TGTGCCAGCAGCTTGAAATCAGATACGCAGTATTTT.

This clonotype has just a few counts. The chain is built from TRBV6-2 or TRBV6-3 and TRBJ2-3; D remains unclear. The CDR3 spans 12 residues. V was trimmed by 6 bases and J by 7 bases, leaving 11 bases between them. In germline, CDR1 is MNHEY, CDR2 SVGEGT. The CDR3 sequence: CASSYTLNTQYF. CDR3 nucleotides: TGTGCCAGCAGCTACACACTGAATACGCAGTATTTT.

This chain links TRBV7-2 with TRBJ1-5; unclear D gene. Germline CDR1 reads SGHTA; CDR2 reads FQGNSA. This CDR3 is 14 amino acids long. Trimming removed 1 base at V and 5 bases at J, with 9 bases between. The CDR3 reads CASSLEANYQPQHF. In DNA form, the CDR3 reads TGTGCCAGCAGCTTAGAAGCGAACTATCAGCCCCAGCATTTT.

A few counts support this clonotype. The chain joins TRBV15 to TRBJ1-4, with TRBD1 as a possible D gene (5 bases). Looked up from germline, CDR1 is LNHNV and CDR2 is YYDKDF (reference sequence). V was pared by 0 bases and J by 5 bases, with 13 bases between. The CDR3 contains 16 residues. CDR3 DNA sequence: TGTGCCACCAGCAGAGATTCCGGGACTGAGAATGAAAAACTGTTTTTT. Encoded protein: CATSRDSGTENEKLFF.

The DNA for the CDR3 is TGTGCCAGCAGTTCAGGGGGACTCGGCTACACCTTC. It encodes CASSSGGLGYTF. The chain employs TRBV7-6 and TRBJ1-2, with 7 bases matching TRBD1. Germline V lookup: CDR1 SGHVS, CDR2 FNYEAQ. The CDR3 is 12 residues long. J lost 8 bases, V lost 6 bases, and 6 bases had no gene match.

This clonotype was counted a few times. V is TRBV7-2 and J is TRBJ1-1, with D unclear. The CDR3 runs 13 residues. Looked up from germline, CDR1 is SGHTA and CDR2 is FQGNSA. V gave up 3 bases and J gave up 5 bases, with 10 bases separating them. The CDR3 region has the DNA TGTGCCAGCAGCTTCGGCTCAGCAACTGAAGCTTTCTTT. This translates into CASSFGSATEAFF. Full variable domain (rest looked up from reference TRBV7-2 and TRBJ1-1): GAGVSQSPSNKVTEKGKDVELRCDPISGHTALYWYRQSLGQGLEFLIYFQGNSAPDKSGLPSDRFSAERTGGSVSTLTIQRTQQEDSAVYLCASSFGSATEAFFGQGTRLTVV.

CDR3 bases: TGTGCCAGCAGCGAGGAGGATAACTATGGCTACACCTTC. It codes for CASSEEDNYGYTF. The genes are TRBV9 and TRBJ1-2; D call uncertain. This CDR3 contains 13 residues. The V and J ends lost 3 bases and 1 base respectively, with 7 bases between them. The germline V gene has CDR1 SGDLS and CDR2 YYNGEE.

This clonotype has a handful of counts. CDR3 in amino acids: CASSHLTTRDTQYF. CDR3 nucleotide sequence: TGTGCCAGCAGCCACCTGACCACTCGAGATACCCAGTACTTC. This chain links TRBV12-3 or TRBV12-4 with TRBJ2-7; D remains ambiguous. This CDR3 comprises 14 residues. V was clipped by 6 bases and J by 10 bases, with 22 bases between them.

This chain links TRBV30 with TRBJ1-2; D not resolved. Trimming removed 4 bases from V and 0 bases from J, with 12 bases in between. CDR1 is GTSNPN, CDR2 SVGIG, per germline (reference sequence). CDR3 length equals 14 residues. CDR3 bases: TGTGCCTGGACCGCAGTCCGTGCTAACTATGGCTACACCTTC. Translating it yields CAWTAVRANYGYTF.

The genes are TRBV4-3 and TRBJ2-1; TRBD1 aligns across 7 bases. The CDR3 extends over 14 amino acids. Germline CDR1 and CDR2: LGHNA and YSLEER. V was pared by 0 bases and J by 10 bases, with 6 bases of the junction left unmatched. As DNA, the CDR3 is TGCGCCAGCAGCCAAGAACAGGGGTATGAGGAGCAGTTCTTC. It specifies CASSQEQGYEEQFF.

A note on this clonotype: Sequence at one end of the junction differs from germline and may be a read error. J is TRBJ1-1 and V is TRBV5-1; D not certain. The length of the CDR3 is 14 residues. From germline, CDR1 is SGHRS and CDR2 YFSETQ. CDR3 bases: TGTGCCAGCAGTTTATCCCCCGGAGGCACTGAAGCTTTCTTT. Encoded protein: CASSLSPGGTEAFF.

This chain links TRBV6-5 with TRBJ1-1, with D hard to call. The CDR3 is 14 residues long. V was shortened by 7 bases and J by 5 bases, with 17 bases between the two germline ends. Germline values: CDR1 MNHEY, CDR2 SVGAGI. The CDR3 DNA is TGTGCCAGCATCAATTCCCGGGGAAATACTGAAGCTTTCTTT. Its protein product is CASINSRGNTEAFF.

This clonotype was observed many times. The chain carries TRBV5-1 and TRBJ2-7; TRBD2 is a possible D gene (6 bases). Trimming pared 0 bases from V and 2 bases from J, leaving 12 bases between. CDR1 and CDR2 (germline): SGHRS, YFSETQ. The CDR3 has 15 residues. The CDR3 sequence is CASSLGDSPPYEQYF. CDR3 nucleotide sequence: TGCGCCAGCAGCTTGGGGGACTCCCCTCCCTACGAGCAGTACTTC.

This clonotype occurred a few times. J is TRBJ1-5 and V is TRBV20-1; D is uncertain. The CDR3 spans 13 residues. From germline, CDR1 is DFQATT and CDR2 SNEGSKA (reference sequence). With 2 bases removed from V and 6 bases from J, the gap between germline ends came to 11 bases. The CDR3 region is CSARSSGSQPQHF. The CDR3 DNA is TGCAGTGCTAGAAGCTCGGGTAGTCAGCCCCAGCATTTT.

This clonotype was detected only a few times. The chain recombines TRBV20-1 with TRBJ2-5; 7 bases align to TRBD2. Germline V lookup: CDR1 DFQATT, CDR2 SNEGSKA (reference sequence). The junction had 8 bases not matched to a gene; V was cut back by 6 bases and J by 4 bases. CDR3 length: 13 residues. The CDR3, as DNA: TGCAGTGCCAGGACCCGGGGGGTAGAGACCCAGTACTTC. As protein: CSARTRGVETQYF.

The V gene is TRBV5-1, the J gene TRBJ2-7; TRBD1 matches 9 bases. The trim removed 0 bases at V and 6 bases at J, leaving 7 bases unmatched. The CDR3 is 15 residues long. Per the germline V gene, CDR1 is SGHRS and CDR2 is YFSETQ. The CDR3 protein is CASSLARQGGSEQYF. The CDR3 nucleotides read TGCGCCAGCAGCTTGGCACGACAGGGGGGTAGCGAGCAGTACTTC.

V and J are TRBV5-6 and TRBJ1-1; D is possibly TRBD1 (5 bases). Trimming shortened V by 5 bases and J by 5 bases, and 22 bases separated the two germline ends. The CDR3 has 16 amino acids. Germline V lookup: CDR1 SGHDT, CDR2 YYEEEE. CDR3 DNA sequence: TGTGCCAGCAGGAGGACGGGGGGGGGGTCTGGAACTGAAGCTTTCTTT. This translates into CASRRTGGGSGTEAFF.

The chain links TRBV5-1 to TRBJ2-1; 9 bases are shared with TRBD2. V was pared by 4 bases and J by 2 bases, with 7 bases of the junction left unmatched. Germline CDR1 is SGHRS and CDR2 is YFSETQ. The CDR3 sequence is 16 residues long. CDR3 residues: CASSVNLAGTYNEQFF. Here the CDR3 DNA reads TGCGCCAGCAGCGTCAACCTAGCGGGGACCTACAATGAGCAGTTCTTC.

V and J are TRBV5-5 and TRBJ1-2, with D perhaps TRBD1 (5 bases). The CDR3 sequence is 16 residues long. Trimming removed 0 bases from V and 1 base from J, with 13 bases in between. The germline V gene has CDR1 SGHKS and CDR2 YYEKEE (reference sequence). CDR3 amino acids: CASSLDTTEYNYGYTF. CDR3 in DNA: TGTGCCAGCAGCTTGGACACGACAGAATATAACTATGGCTACACCTTC.

This clonotype was seen only a few times. V gene TRBV6-2 or TRBV6-3 combines with J gene TRBJ2-1; D gene ambiguous. The V gene lost 0 bases and the J gene lost 6 bases, with 6 bases spanning the gap. This CDR3 is 13 amino acids long. Germline CDR1 reads MNHEY; CDR2 reads SVGEGT. This CDR3 is CASSYSSTNEQFF. CDR3 DNA: TGTGCCAGCAGTTACTCGAGCACCAATGAGCAGTTCTTC.

The rearrangement uses TRBV20-1 and TRBJ2-3, with D perhaps TRBD1 (6 bases). V lost 4 bases and J 1 base, leaving 15 bases between the germline ends. The germline V gene has CDR1 DFQATT and CDR2 SNEGSKA (reference sequence). The CDR3 has 15 amino acids. The CDR3 reads CSATRAGVGTDTQYF. The DNA for the CDR3 is TGCAGTGCTACCAGGGCAGGGGTGGGCACAGATACGCAGTATTTT.

For this clonotype: This may be a read error: a much more frequent sequence differs by one nucleotide. J is TRBJ1-2 and V is TRBV13, with 8 positions matching TRBD1. The CDR3 is 13 amino acids. Germline CDR1 is PRHDT and CDR2 is FYEKMQ (reference sequence). The CDR3 sequence is CASNLYRGYGYTF. In DNA, the CDR3 is TGTGCCAGCAACTTATACAGGGGGTATGGCTACACCTTC.

CDR3 protein: CASSDGLAAYNEQFF. CDR3 bases: TGTGCCAGCAGTGACGGACTAGCGGCTTACAATGAGCAGTTCTTC. The chain employs TRBV6-1 and TRBJ2-1, with 10 positions matching TRBD2. There are 15 residues in the CDR3. Germline V gene sequence: CDR1 MNHNS, CDR2 SASEGT. V was clipped by 3 bases and J by 4 bases; unmatched bases: 3.

About this clonotype: Being one base from a much bigger clone, this may be a read error. The chain couples TRBV6-2 or TRBV6-3 to TRBJ1-5; weak D call: TRBD1 (5 bases). The CDR3 totals 15 residues. Per the germline V gene, CDR1 is MNHEY and CDR2 is SVGEGT. The CDR3 DNA sequence: TGTGCCAGCAGTCCCGGGGACTTTGGGGGTCAGCCCCGGCATTTT. Residues: CASSPGDFGGQPRHF.

This clonotype was detected a few times. Relative to the germline gene, one junction end is altered; a read error may explain this. V and J are TRBV20-1 and TRBJ2-3; 7 nucleotides match TRBD2. CDR1 and CDR2 from the germline V gene are DFQATT and SNEGSKA (reference sequence). The CDR3 covers 13 residues. CDR3 DNA: TGCAGTGCTGATATGACTAGCAGAGATACGCAGTATTTT. Protein product: CSADMTSRDTQYF.